The rows below give T cell receptor beta chains drawn from one sample of a study of response to subunit inactivated influenza vaccine. TCRdb reprocessed the RT-PCR reads via MiXCR and lists one record per CDR3 protein. The sample holds about 800,000 distinct CDR3 sequences, around 21% seen once. The sequencing here drew on PBMCs from blood, taken 5 days after vaccination. These receptors were obtained from a man aged 50 or older who received an inactivated influenza vaccine. The CDR3 runs from the conserved cysteine through the conserved F or W. A D gene is named only where the DNA matches it firmly. Expanded clones get a size class; other rows say once, few or many, or leave the size out.

>TRBJ2-3|TRBV7-6|-|few
TGTGCCAGCAGCTTTGACCCATCTAGCACAGATACGCAGTATTTT
CASSFDPSSTDTQYF
>TRBJ2-1|TRBV16|-|few
TGTGCCAGCAGCCGGGACGGATATTACGAGCAGTTCTTC
CASSRDGYYEQFF
>TRBJ2-7|TRBV29-1|TRBD2|-
TGCAGCGCCTCAACCCAGGCTAGCGGGAGGAGTTGGCGCTCCTACGAGCAGTACTTC
CSASTQASGRSWRSYEQYF
>TRBJ2-7|TRBV11-2|TRBD1|few
TGTGCCAGCAGCTTAGAAATGCCGGGACAGGGGTTCTTC
CASSLEMPGQGFF
>TRBJ2-1|TRBV20-1|TRBD2|-
TGCAGTGCTAGGATAGCGGGAGGGACCTACAATGAGCAGTTCTTC
CSARIAGGTYNEQFF
>TRBJ2-1|TRBV20-1|TRBD2|-
TGCAGTGCACTACCGGGACTAGCGGGAGCAAATGAGCAGTTCTTC
CSALPGLAGANEQFF
>TRBJ2-7|TRBV6-1|TRBD1|-
TGTGCCAGCAGAGCCCGGGACAGGGGAGCGGACGAGCAGTACTTC
CASRARDRGADEQYF
>TRBJ2-2|TRBV7-3|-|-
TGTGCCAGCAGCCCAGGTGGGGGCACCGGGGAGCTGTTTTTT
CASSPGGGTGELFF
>TRBJ1-1|TRBV6-5|-|few
TGTGCCAGCAGTTACAAGGGGAACACTGAAGCTTTCTTT
CASSYKGNTEAFF
>TRBJ2-7|TRBV27|-|-
TGTGCCAGCAGTTCCCGGGTTAGAGGATACGAGCAGTACTTC
CASSSRVRGYEQYF
>TRBJ2-1|TRBV9|TRBD2|-
TGTGCCAGCAGCACCCGGACTAGCGGGAGCCTCAATGAGCAGTTCTTC
CASSTRTSGSLNEQFF
>TRBJ2-3|TRBV9|-|-
TGTGCCAGCAGCGTGAGCTCCACATCCCGGGATACGCAGTATTTT
CASSVSSTSRDTQYF
>TRBJ1-3|TRBV18|-|few
TGTGCCAGCTCACCACGGAGCGACACCATATATTTT
CASSPRSDTIYF
>TRBJ1-3|TRBV4-3|TRBD1|-
TGCGCCAGCAGCCAAGATACGGGACAGGGCACTGGAAACACCATATATTTT
CASSQDTGQGTGNTIYF
>TRBJ2-1|TRBV11-2|-|few
TGTGCCAGCAGCTCAGACAGGCATTACAATGAGCAGTTCTTC
CASSSDRHYNEQFF
>TRBJ2-3|TRBV18|-|-
TGTGCCAGCTCACCACAGGGGACTCTCACAGATACGCAGTATTTT
CASSPQGTLTDTQYF
>TRBJ2-7|TRBV20-1|-|few
TGCAGTGCTAGACAACAGAGTACCTACGAGCAGTACTTC
CSARQQSTYEQYF
>TRBJ2-4|TRBV7-9|-|few
TGTGCCAGCAGCTCCTCTCTAGCGTTTGGCATTCAGTACTTC
CASSSSLAFGIQYF
>TRBJ2-1|TRBV7-9|-|-
TGTGCCCTCGAGCCGGGTGCTACCTACAATGAGCAGTTCTTC
CALEPGATYNEQFF
>TRBJ2-1|TRBV4-3|-|few
TGCGCCAGCAGCCAAGATCTAGGTCGCAGCTCCTACAATGAGCAGTTCTTC
CASSQDLGRSSYNEQFF
>TRBJ2-7|TRBV5-1|TRBD1|-
TGCGCCAGCAGCCCGCGACAGGGGAACGAGCAGTACTTC
CASSPRQGNEQYF
>TRBJ2-7|TRBV7-2|-|few
TGTGCCAGCAGCTTAATCCCAGCGGTGGGCTACGAGCAGTACTTC
CASSLIPAVGYEQYF
>TRBJ1-4|TRBV4-1|-|-
TGCGCCAGCACCTCACGGGGGGCAACTAATGAAAAACTGTTTTTT
CASTSRGATNEKLFF
>TRBJ2-1|TRBV28|-|once
TGTGCCAGCAGTTTATGGAGTGGGGTCGGTGGTAGAGCGGGTGAGCAGTTCTTC
CASSLWSGVGGRAGEQFF
>TRBJ1-1|TRBV5-6|-|-
TGTGCCAGCAGCTTTAGCGGGGAGATGAACACTGAAGCTTTCTTT
CASSFSGEMNTEAFF
>TRBJ2-3|TRBV7-9|-|-
TGTGCCAGCAGCCACACTCGGGGCGGCACAGATACGCAGTATTTT
CASSHTRGGTDTQYF
>TRBJ2-5|TRBV6-1|TRBD2|few
TGTGCCAGCAGAACCATCCGCGGGGGTTACCAAGAGACCCAGTACTTC
CASRTIRGGYQETQYF
>TRBJ1-4|TRBV7-9|-|few
TGTGCCAGCAGCCACCGGGACCACACTAATGAAAAACTGTTTTTT
CASSHRDHTNEKLFF
>TRBJ2-3|TRBV5-6|-|once
TGTGCCAGCAGCTCGACACCCAGTCATCTCCATACGCAGTATTTT
CASSSTPSHLHTQYF
>TRBJ2-7|TRBV7-6|-|-
TGTGCCAGCAGCTTATTAGCAACTAAGGGGGAGCAGTACTTC
CASSLLATKGEQYF
>TRBJ2-7|TRBV12-3/TRBV12-4|-|few
TGTGCCAGCAGTTGGGGGGCGCTGGGGGAGCAGTACTTC
CASSWGALGEQYF
>TRBJ2-3|TRBV7-6|-|-
TGTGCCAGCAGTCCTACCGGGACCTCGCAGTATTTT
CASSPTGTSQYF
>TRBJ2-3|TRBV7-3|-|once
TGTGCCAGCAGCTTAACGTTGAGGGATACGCAGTATTTT
CASSLTLRDTQYF
>TRBJ1-5|TRBV7-2|TRBD1|few
TGTGCCAGCGGCAGACAGGGGATTAGCAATCAGCCCCAGCATTTT
CASGRQGISNQPQHF
>TRBJ2-7|TRBV11-2|TRBD1|-
TGTGCCAGCAAAGGCCGGGACAGGGGGGTCTACGAGCAGTACTTC
CASKGRDRGVYEQYF
>TRBJ2-7|TRBV6-2/TRBV6-3|-|many
TGTGCCAGCAGCTCTAGACAGCGAAATCTTCTCGGGCAGTACTTC
CASSSRQRNLLGQYF
>TRBJ2-7|TRBV25-1|TRBD2|few
TGTGCCAGCAGTGCCAGACTAGCGGAAAACTACGAGCAGTACTTC
CASSARLAENYEQYF
>TRBJ2-5|TRBV6-2/TRBV6-3|-|-
TGTGCCAGCAGTTACTTCCTAAAAGAGACCCAGTACTTC
CASSYFLKETQYF
>TRBJ2-2|TRBV24-1|-|-
TGTGCCACCAGTGATTTGGGTGTGACAGTGAACACCGGGGAGCTGTTTTTT
CATSDLGVTVNTGELFF
>TRBJ2-1|TRBV4-2|TRBD2|-
TGTGCCAGCAGCCAAGAGGACGGGAGGCCTTCCAATGAGCAGTTCTTC
CASSQEDGRPSNEQFF
>TRBJ1-6|TRBV12-3/TRBV12-4|-|-
TGTGCCAGCAGGGACGGCTATAATTCACCCCTCCACTTT
CASRDGYNSPLHF
>TRBJ2-1|TRBV20-1|-|-
TGCAGTGCTCCGATTTTGCCCTATGAGCAGTTCTTC
CSAPILPYEQFF
>TRBJ2-7|TRBV6-2/TRBV6-3|-|few
TGTGCCAGCAACTACGACAGACTCTCCTACGAGCAGTACTTC
CASNYDRLSYEQYF
>TRBJ2-7|TRBV6-2/TRBV6-3|TRBD1|-
TGTGCCAGCAACGGGGGACAGGCCTCCTACGAGCAGTACTTC
CASNGGQASYEQYF
>TRBJ2-5|TRBV7-6|TRBD1|-
TGTGCCAGCAGCGCCGGGACAGGAGGTACCCAGTACTTC
CASSAGTGGTQYF
>TRBJ2-1|TRBV20-1|TRBD2|few
TGCAGTGCTAGAGATCTGACTAGCGGAATATACAATGAGCAGTTCTTC
CSARDLTSGIYNEQFF
>TRBJ2-6|TRBV21-1|-|-
TGTGCCAGCAGCCAAACCCGGTCCCGCTCTTCCGCCAACGTCCTGACTTTC
CASSQTRSRSSANVLTF
>TRBJ1-5|TRBV10-3|-|-
TGTGCCATCAGTGAGAGAGAGAATAGCAATCAGCCCCAGCATTTT
CAISERENSNQPQHF